The 16 T cell receptor beta chains given below trace back to one sample, sequenced in a study of siplizumab effects on memory and regulatory T cells. Produced via immunoSEQ multiplex PCR; TCRdb's table is partial and in-frame only. The table lists tens of thousands of clones, 93% of them singletons. Sequenced: CD8+ T cells sorted from blood. These receptor sequences come from a human donor in good health.

This chain joins TRBV13 and TRBJ2-2; either TRBD1 or TRBD2 may fit D (5 bases each). The CDR3 consists of 15 residues. Trimming removed 3 bases from V and 4 bases from J, with 12 bases in between. Germline V gene sequence: CDR1 PRHDT, CDR2 FYEKMQ (reference sequence). The CDR3 DNA reads as TGTGCCAGCAGCTTCACGGGGCAAAGCACCGGGGAGCTGTTTTTT. Protein: CASSFTGQSTGELFF.

The chain is built from TRBV15 and TRBJ2-1; perhaps TRBD2 as D (6 bases). CDR3 length: 15 amino acids. Germline-derived CDR1 and CDR2 are LNHNV and YYDKDF (reference sequence). V lost 4 bases and J lost 9, with 19 bases in between. CDR3 amino acids: CATSKLQSSGGEQFF. The CDR3 coding sequence is TGTGCCACCAGCAAACTACAGTCGTCCGGGGGTGAGCAGTTCTTC.

This rearrangement joins TRBV7-2 to TRBJ2-1, with D maybe TRBD1 (5 bases). The CDR3 totals 14 residues. CDR1 and CDR2 from the germline V gene are SGHTA and FQGNSA. The V end lost 1 base, the J end lost 6 bases, and 10 bases lay between the germline ends. CDR3 nucleotide sequence: TGTGCCAGCAGCTTAGTTTTAGGGGCCAATGAGCAGTTCTTC. Amino acid sequence: CASSLVLGANEQFF.

CDR3 sequence reads: CASSPGTGGNQPQHF. CDR3 coding DNA: TGTGCCAGCAGCCCCGGGACAGGGGGAAATCAGCCCCAGCATTTT. The gene calls are TRBV5-4 and TRBJ1-5; 11 bases match TRBD1. Trimming cost V 4 bases and J 4 bases; bases outside gene matches: 4. The CDR3 spans 15 residues. Germline CDR1 is SGHNT and CDR2 is YYREEE (reference sequence).

The chain combines TRBV5-5 with TRBJ1-5; D not certain. The V end was cut by 2 bases, the J end by 2 bases, with 8 bases between. In germline, CDR1 is SGHKS, CDR2 YYEKEE (reference sequence). The CDR3 runs 14 residues. CDR3 region: CASSLSEGNQPQHF. Here the CDR3 DNA reads TGTGCCAGCAGCTTATCCGAGGGCAATCAGCCCCAGCATTTT.

The V gene is TRBV7-9, the J gene TRBJ1-3; a possible D gene is TRBD1 (6 bases). The ends were cut back, 5 bases at V and 5 bases at J, with 13 bases in the middle. The CDR3 totals 14 residues. From germline, CDR1 is SEHNR and CDR2 FQNEAQ (reference sequence). The CDR3 nucleotides read TGTGCCAGCAGCCCTGGACAGTTAAGAAACACCATATATTTT. Protein: CASSPGQLRNTIYF.

The chain is built from TRBV9 and TRBJ2-1; 7 positions match TRBD2. This CDR3 has 14 residues. The V and J ends lost 0 bases and 7 bases, in that order; junction bases with no gene match: 4. Germline lookup yields CDR1 SGDLS and CDR2 YYNGEE. The CDR3 DNA reads TGTGCCAGCAGCGTAGGGGTCGGGGGGAATGAGCAGTTCTTC. This gives the protein CASSVGVGGNEQFF.

The CDR3 loop reads CASSGSRISSGNTIYF. The CDR3 nucleotides read TGTGCCAGCAGCGGAAGCAGGATAAGCTCTGGAAACACCATATATTTT. The chain has TRBV9 and TRBJ1-3; no clear D. V lost 3 bases, J lost 0 bases, and 13 bases lay in between. The germline CDR1 and CDR2 sequences are SGDLS and YYNGEE. CDR3 length: 16 residues.

The chain joins TRBV27 to TRBJ1-5; D is possibly TRBD1 (5 bases). Trimming took off 4 bases at V and 7 bases at J, with 11 bases between the two ends. The CDR3 totals 13 residues. Germline-derived CDR1 and CDR2 are MNHEY and SMNVEV (reference sequence). The CDR3 is CASSSAGGQPQHF. In DNA, the CDR3 is TGTGCCAGCAGTTCCGCTGGGGGACAGCCCCAGCATTTT.

The CDR3 DNA reads as TGTGCCAGCATGGCGGGAGGAATGAACACTGAAGCTTTCTTT. Its protein is CASMAGGMNTEAFF. The chain joins TRBV21-1 to TRBJ1-1. TRBV21-1 is classified as a pseudogene. The CDR3 contains 14 residues.

Concerning this clone: Other DNA sequences in the same sample also yield this CDR3. The CDR3 DNA reads as TGTGCCAGTAGTATATGGTCCTACAATGAGCAGTTCTTC. As protein: CASSIWSYNEQFF. The rearrangement links TRBV19 to TRBJ2-1; D gene ambiguous. V lost 2 bases and J 1 base, leaving 3 bases between the germline ends. The germline CDR1 and CDR2 sequences are LNHDA and SQIVND (reference sequence). This CDR3 contains 13 residues.

The rearrangement joins TRBV7-9 to TRBJ2-7, with a possible D match to TRBD1 (7 bases). Per the germline V gene, CDR1 is SEHNR and CDR2 is FQNEAQ (reference sequence). V lost 5 bases to trimming and J lost 5 bases, with 10 bases between them. The CDR3 covers 12 residues. In DNA form, the CDR3 reads TGTGCCAGCAGCCGCAGGGGGGACGAGCAGTACTTC. It encodes CASSRRGDEQYF.

The J gene is TRBJ1-1, the V gene TRBV30, with 8 bases identical to TRBD1. There are 14 residues in the CDR3. V dropped 1 base and J dropped 6; count of bases not matched to a gene: 7. Germline V CDR1 and CDR2: GTSNPN, SVGIG (reference sequence). CDR3 DNA: TGTGCCTGGAGTGCGACAGGGGAGGGAGCTGAAGCTTTCTTT. This encodes CAWSATGEGAEAFF.

V is TRBV13 and J is TRBJ2-3; weak D call: TRBD1 (5 bases). Trimming shortened V by 6 bases and J by 4 bases, and 20 bases separated the two germline ends. This CDR3 comprises 16 residues. The germline V gene encodes CDR1 PRHDT and CDR2 FYEKMQ (reference sequence). The CDR3 spells CASSLIDSPRPDTQYF. DNA for the CDR3: TGTGCCAGCAGTTTAATCGACAGCCCCAGACCAGATACGCAGTATTTT.

J is TRBJ2-1 and V is TRBV5-6, with D uncertain. The CDR3 consists of 13 residues. V shed 0 bases and J shed 4 bases, with 5 bases lying between them. The V gene's germline CDR1 is SGHDT and CDR2 YYEEEE. The chain's CDR3 is CASSLGGYNEQFF. As DNA, the CDR3 is TGTGCCAGCAGCTTGGGGGGTTACAATGAGCAGTTCTTC.

The gene calls are TRBV6-6 and TRBJ2-7; D is unresolved. Trimming stripped 0 bases from V and 0 bases from J, with 9 bases between. Germline V CDR1 and CDR2: MNHNY, SVGAGI (reference sequence). The CDR3 contains 15 residues. The CDR3 spells CASSYSAQNSYEQYF. The CDR3 nucleotides read TGTGCCAGCAGTTACTCAGCGCAGAACTCCTACGAGCAGTACTTC.